This T cell receptor (beta chain) was retrieved from a study of response to subunit inactivated influenza vaccine. Points from the study as a whole: Each seasonal flu vaccination may recruit only limited new T cells, authors suggested.

Concerning this clonotype itself: What it binds is not known.

One entry per CDR3 protein, called by TCRdb with MiXCR from the RT-PCR reads. The sample shows roughly 700,000 distinct CDR3 sequences, approximately 13% of them seen only once. The length of the CDR3 is 16 residues. Trimming pared 0 bases from V and 2 bases from J, leaving 15 bases between. Looked up from germline, CDR1 is SGHKS and CDR2 is YYEKEE (reference sequence). Sequenced material: PBMCs from blood, taken approximately 15 days before vaccination. The J gene is TRBJ2-7, the V gene TRBV5-5; D is undetermined. This receptor was obtained from a man aged 50 to 60 who received an inactivated influenza vaccine. The CDR3 loop reads CASSLAVAAATYEQYF. The CDR3, as DNA: TGTGCCAGCAGCTTGGCGGTGGCAGCCGCAACCTACGAGCAGTACTTC.